This T cell receptor (beta chain) was sequenced during a study of cytomegalovirus exposure and HLA in healthy donors. Study-level findings and limits: It was taken for granted in presence/absence analyses that sequencing depth across donors was roughly uniform. Accounts indicate the classifier identified cytomegalovirus status with strong specificity and sensitivity. Researchers reported in a later analysis that a missense DCLRE1C variant was tied to TCR beta V- and J-gene trimming.

The CDR3 runs to 14 residues. Germline CDR1 LNHNV, CDR2 YYDKDF (reference sequence). V gave up 0 bases and J gave up 2 bases, with 8 bases separating them. The PCR was carried out with 60 Vbeta primers and 13 Jbeta primers. The data were produced by immunoSEQ multiplex PCR, yet TCRdb's version contains in-frame clones alone and is incomplete. Its clone listing holds about 51,000 clones. About this clone itself: Its antigen is as yet unknown.

Sequencing was performed on PBMCs. This chain uses TRBV15 with TRBJ2-7, with D uncertain. The sequence was collected from a man between 40 and 49 years old in good health and CMV-seropositive. The chain's CDR3 is CATSRDVAAYEQYF. CDR3 DNA sequence: TGTGCCACCAGCAGAGATGTGGCAGCCTACGAGCAGTACTTC.